Shown below are 31 T cell receptor beta chains from a single sample sequenced in a study of cytomegalovirus exposure and HLA in healthy donors. TCRdb keeps only in-frame clones here, not all; method: immunoSEQ multiplex PCR. This table holds fewer than 150,000 clones, just over 85% found once. The source material was PBMCs. The receptors were sampled from a woman between 18 and 30 years old in good health and CMV-seropositive.

V gene TRBV10-2 combines with J gene TRBJ1-6; TRBD1 is a possible D gene (6 bases). The CDR3 contains 14 residues. Germline CDR1 reads WSHSY; CDR2 reads SAAADI. V lost 6 bases, J lost 9 bases, and 15 bases lay in between. This CDR3 is CASRQGPTGSPLHF. The CDR3 DNA is TGCGCCAGCAGGCAGGGGCCCACGGGTTCACCCCTCCACTTT.

This sequence joins TRBV20-1 and TRBJ2-7; D possibly corresponds to TRBD2 (5 bases). The CDR3 extends over 11 amino acids. Germline V gene lookup returns CDR1 DFQATT and CDR2 SNEGSKA (reference sequence). V dropped 3 bases and J dropped 7 bases, with 10 bases sitting between them. The CDR3 loop is CSASSGIEQYF. The CDR3 nucleotides read TGCAGTGCTAGTTCCGGGATAGAGCAGTACTTC.

CDR3 in DNA: TGTGCCAGCAGTACGAGACAGAGCTCTGGGGCCAACGTCCTGACTTTC. Translating gives CASSTRQSSGANVLTF. V is TRBV28 and J is TRBJ2-6, with a weak D call TRBD1 (5 bases). This CDR3 contains 16 residues. Germline V CDR1 and CDR2: MDHEN, SYDVKM. Trimming stripped 5 bases from V and 0 bases from J, with 11 bases between.

This rearrangement joins TRBV30 to TRBJ1-6; possibly TRBD1 for D (5 bases). The CDR3 has 13 residues. CDR1 and CDR2 from the germline V gene are GTSNPN and SVGIG (reference sequence). The ends were cut back, 2 bases at V and 7 bases at J, with 9 bases in the middle. The DNA of the CDR3 is TGTGCCTGGAGTTCGGGGGGAAATTCACCCCTCCACTTT. It translates to CAWSSGGNSPLHF. Looking up the rest from reference TRBV30 and TRBJ1-6 gives the full variable domain: SQTIHQWPATLVQPVGSPLSLECTVEGTSNPNLYWYRQAAGRGLQLLFYSVGIGQISSEVPQNLSASRPQDRQFILSSKKLLLSDSGFYLCAWSSGGNSPLHFGNGTRLTVT.

The rearrangement links TRBV2 to TRBJ2-7; 11 bases match TRBD1. In germline, CDR1 is SNHLY, CDR2 FYNNEI. V trimming: 8 bases; J trimming: 0 bases; junction bases outside the gene matches: 0. The CDR3 covers 13 residues. CDR3 protein: CASGQGASYEQYF. CDR3 coding DNA: TGTGCCAGCGGACAGGGGGCCTCCTACGAGCAGTACTTC.

The J gene is TRBJ1-3, the V gene TRBV2, with TRBD1 matching 7 bases. The J segment lost 0 bases and the V segment lost 7 bases, leaving 9 bases of the junction unmatched. In germline, CDR1 is SNHLY, CDR2 FYNNEI. The CDR3 contains 16 residues. The CDR3, as DNA: TGTGCCAGCATCAGAGGACAGGTTTTCTCTGGAAACACCATATATTTT. Its translation: CASIRGQVFSGNTIYF.

The table lists this clone with a count of one. V gene TRBV9 combines with J gene TRBJ2-2; 8 bases fit TRBD2. V lost 2 bases and J lost 5; bases outside the gene matches: 5. Germline V CDR1 and CDR2: SGDLS, YYNGEE. The CDR3 is 15 residues long. The CDR3, as DNA: TGTGCCAGCAGCGTCCCCGGGACTAGAACCGGGGAGCTGTTTTTT. Amino acid sequence: CASSVPGTRTGELFF.

The V call is TRBV29-1, the J call TRBJ2-5; D gene ambiguous. Germline V gene data show CDR1 as SQVTM and CDR2 as ANQGSEA. This CDR3 has 13 residues. V was trimmed by 4 bases and J by 2 bases, leaving 11 bases between them. This chain's CDR3 is CSVVRSRQETQYF. In DNA, the CDR3 is TGCAGCGTTGTTCGGTCTCGGCAAGAGACCCAGTACTTC.

V and J are TRBV7-8 and TRBJ1-4; D call uncertain. V was cut by 4 bases and J by 5 bases, with 17 bases left in between. The CDR3 is made up of 16 amino acids. The V gene's germline CDR1 is SGHVS and CDR2 FQNEAQ. CDR3 bases: TGTGCCAGCAGCTCCATAGACTATATCTTAAATGAAAAACTGTTTTTT. Protein: CASSSIDYILNEKLFF.

In DNA, the CDR3 is TGTGCCAGCAGTTTATGGACTAGCGGGAACACCGGGGAGCTGTTTTTT. Protein: CASSLWTSGNTGELFF. This chain uses TRBV28 with TRBJ2-2; 9 nucleotides match TRBD2. With 0 bases clipped from V and 1 base from J, the junction kept 0 bases outside the gene matches. This CDR3 comprises 16 residues. Germline V gene sequence: CDR1 MDHEN, CDR2 SYDVKM.

J is TRBJ2-3 and V is TRBV5-1, with TRBD2 matching 7 bases. Looked up from germline, CDR1 is SGHRS and CDR2 is YFSETQ. The CDR3 covers 15 residues. The V segment lost 4 bases and the J segment 2 bases; nucleotides outside the gene matches: 7. CDR3 DNA sequence: TGCGCCAGCAGCCCTGAGGGAGGGTACACAGATACGCAGTATTTT. It codes for CASSPEGGYTDTQYF.

The V gene is TRBV6-5, the J gene TRBJ2-2; perhaps TRBD1 as D (6 bases). CDR3 size: 15 residues. The germline V gene has CDR1 MNHEY and CDR2 SVGAGI. Trimming pared 6 bases from V and 3 bases from J, leaving 14 bases between. The CDR3 DNA reads TGTGCCAGCAGAAGAGGGGACATATACACCGGGGAGCTGTTTTTT. Its protein product is CASRRGDIYTGELFF.

Details on this clone: At one end the junction does not follow the germline gene, possibly because of a read error. CDR3 in amino acids: CASSSYTGAETNTGELFF. DNA for the CDR3: TGTGCTAGCAGCTCATACACAGGGGCCGAAACAAACACCGGGGAGCTGTTTTTT. The chain uses TRBV7-7 and TRBJ2-2, with 7 bases matching TRBD1. The CDR3 is 18 amino acids. The germline V gene has CDR1 SSHAT and CDR2 FNYEAQ (reference sequence).

The J gene is TRBJ2-7, the V gene TRBV9; 7 bases agree with TRBD1. The CDR3 runs 14 residues. V dropped 3 bases and J dropped 4; count of bases not matched to a gene: 7. CDR1 is SGDLS and CDR2 is YYNGEE in the germline V gene. CDR3 sequence (DNA): TGTGCCAGCAGCGAATATAACAGGGGTTACGAGCAGTACTTC. Translated: CASSEYNRGYEQYF.

The gene calls are TRBV5-1 and TRBJ1-5; D gene unclear. From germline, CDR1 is SGHRS and CDR2 YFSETQ. This CDR3 is 16 amino acids long. Deletions cut 1 base from V and 5 bases from J, with 16 bases between. This CDR3 reads CASSLYGLGNDQPQHF. CDR3 bases: TGCGCCAGCAGCTTGTACGGACTGGGAAACGATCAGCCCCAGCATTTT.

The CDR3 here is CAAPSGILSWEQYF. In DNA form, the CDR3 reads TGTGCCGCCCCTAGCGGAATCCTCTCGTGGGAGCAGTACTTC. The chain has TRBV5-8 and TRBJ2-7, with 7 bases lining up with TRBD2. J gave up 7 bases and V 10 bases, and 17 bases lay outside the gene matches. Germline V CDR1 and CDR2: SGHTS, YDEGEE. This CDR3 contains 14 residues.

This clone has a handful of counts. The V call is TRBV5-1, the J call TRBJ1-6, with TRBD1 matching over 9 bases. With V trimmed by 3 bases and J by 11 bases, 6 bases remained unmatched. The germline V gene encodes CDR1 SGHRS and CDR2 YFSETQ. The CDR3 sequence is 14 residues long. CDR3 sequence reads: CASSWTGEDPPLHF. The CDR3 bases are TGCGCCAGCAGCTGGACAGGGGAGGACCCACCCCTCCACTTT.

The chain uses TRBV21-1 and TRBJ2-5; the D segment call TRBD2 is taken from the table without a DNA check. TRBV21-1 is a known pseudogene. The CDR3 consists of 19 residues. CDR3 loop: CASSKAQRTSGRLEETQYF. The CDR3 DNA is TGTGCCAGCAGCAAAGCGCAAAGGACTAGCGGGAGGCTGGAAGAGACCCAGTACTTC.

The chain couples TRBV14 to TRBJ2-1, with TRBD2 identical over 9 bases. CDR3 size: 15 residues. V lost 5 bases and J lost 7; bases outside the gene matches: 9. CDR1 is SGHDN, CDR2 FVKESK, per germline. The CDR3 sequence: CASSKGLAWGNEQFF. The CDR3 DNA is TGTGCCAGCAGCAAGGGACTAGCTTGGGGGAATGAGCAGTTCTTC.

The rearrangement uses TRBV10-3 and TRBJ2-2; the match to TRBD2 covers 9 bases. The CDR3 covers 15 residues. V lost 5 bases and J lost 8; bases outside the gene matches: 9. In germline, CDR1 is ENHRY, CDR2 SYGVKD. The CDR3: CAISLTSGRSGELFF. The CDR3 coding sequence is TGTGCCATCAGTCTGACTAGCGGACGGTCTGGGGAGCTGTTTTTT.

This rearrangement joins TRBV7-8 to TRBJ1-6, with D possibly matching TRBD1 (5 bases). CDR3 length: 15 residues. Germline V CDR1 and CDR2: SGHVS, FQNEAQ. V was cut by 4 bases and J by 10 bases, with 17 bases left in between. CDR3 nucleotides: TGTGCCAGCAGCTCCACCTCCAGGGTGGGGTCACCCCTCCACTTT. Translating it yields CASSSTSRVGSPLHF.

The chain has TRBV9 and TRBJ1-1; no clear D. Germline V CDR1 and CDR2: SGDLS, YYNGEE. This CDR3 has 14 amino acids. V was pared by 1 base and J by 1 base, with 8 bases between. This CDR3 is CASSVQVKNTEAFF. DNA for the CDR3: TGTGCCAGCAGCGTACAGGTAAAGAACACTGAAGCTTTCTTT.

This chain uses TRBV28 with TRBJ2-3, with D possibly being TRBD2 (7 bases). Germline values: CDR1 MDHEN, CDR2 SYDVKM. Deletions cut 2 bases from V and 5 bases from J, with 14 bases between. The CDR3 length is 15 residues. The CDR3 region has the DNA TGTGCCAGCAGTTTAATGAGGGGGGGCAGAGATACGCAGTATTTT. Its protein is CASSLMRGGRDTQYF.

The chain links TRBV4-3 to TRBJ2-3; the D gene is possibly TRBD2 (6 bases). V shed 0 bases and J shed 5 bases, with 12 bases lying between them. CDR3 length: 15 residues. Germline loops: CDR1 LGHNA, CDR2 YSLEER. The CDR3: CASSQDLAGLDTQYF. CDR3 DNA: TGCGCCAGCAGCCAAGATCTGGCGGGGTTAGATACGCAGTATTTT.

The V call is TRBV4-3, the J call TRBJ1-5; D is uncertain. The CDR3 consists of 16 residues. Germline V gives CDR1 LGHNA, CDR2 YSLEER. Trimming removed 0 bases from V and 4 bases from J, with 13 bases in between. CDR3 in amino acids: CASSQDYNRSNQPQHF. CDR3 DNA: TGCGCCAGCAGCCAAGATTATAACAGATCAAATCAGCCCCAGCATTTT.

The rearrangement links TRBV7-9 to TRBJ1-1, with D possibly matching TRBD1 (6 bases). Per the germline V gene, CDR1 is SEHNR and CDR2 is FQNEAQ (reference sequence). Between the trimmed V and J ends, which lost 5 bases and 4 bases, there was a span of 17 bases. The CDR3 covers 15 residues. This chain's CDR3 is CASSLGGAPSTEAFF. Written as DNA, the CDR3 is TGTGCCAGCAGCCTGGGGGGGGCGCCTAGCACTGAAGCTTTCTTT.

The CDR3 DNA is TGCGCCAGCAGCCGAATGCTGACTAGCGGGAGTCCCCATGAGCAGTTCTTC. It translates to CASSRMLTSGSPHEQFF. The chain employs TRBV4-1 and TRBJ2-1; 12 positions match TRBD2. With V trimmed by 4 bases and J by 8 bases, 12 bases remained unmatched. CDR1 and CDR2 (germline): MGHRA, YSYEKL. This CDR3 has 17 residues.

The CDR3 loop reads CASSYRQGSGEQYF. The CDR3 nucleotides read TGCGCCAGCAGCTACAGACAGGGTTCGGGCGAGCAGTACTTC. The gene calls are TRBV5-1 and TRBJ2-7; 7 nucleotides agree with TRBD1. The CDR3 totals 14 residues. Unmatched junction bases numbered 9, after V lost 3 bases and J lost 6 bases. Per the germline V gene, CDR1 is SGHRS and CDR2 is YFSETQ.

The V gene is TRBV30, the J gene TRBJ2-1, with D unclear. V lost 0 bases, J lost 6 bases, and 3 bases lay in between. The CDR3 covers 11 residues. Germline CDR1 GTSNPN, CDR2 SVGIG (reference sequence). The CDR3: CAWSVLNEQFF. CDR3 sequence (DNA): TGTGCCTGGAGTGTACTCAATGAGCAGTTCTTC.

The chain is built from TRBV11-2 and TRBJ2-7; possibly TRBD2 for D (6 bases). The V and J ends lost 5 bases and 3 bases respectively, with 14 bases between them. Looked up from germline, CDR1 is SGHAT and CDR2 is FQNNGV. The CDR3 totals 14 residues. The CDR3 loop reads CASSRGLLSYEQYF. CDR3 nucleotides: TGTGCCAGCAGCCGGGGACTGCTTAGCTACGAGCAGTACTTC.

This chain connects TRBV9 to TRBJ1-1, with D possibly being TRBD1 (5 bases). Germline V CDR1 and CDR2: SGDLS, YYNGEE. V was trimmed by 2 bases and J by 1 base, leaving 21 bases between them. CDR3 length equals 18 residues. This CDR3 is CASSVSWQGLPPNTEAFF. The CDR3 DNA sequence: TGTGCCAGCAGCGTCAGTTGGCAGGGCCTCCCCCCGAACACTGAAGCTTTCTTT.